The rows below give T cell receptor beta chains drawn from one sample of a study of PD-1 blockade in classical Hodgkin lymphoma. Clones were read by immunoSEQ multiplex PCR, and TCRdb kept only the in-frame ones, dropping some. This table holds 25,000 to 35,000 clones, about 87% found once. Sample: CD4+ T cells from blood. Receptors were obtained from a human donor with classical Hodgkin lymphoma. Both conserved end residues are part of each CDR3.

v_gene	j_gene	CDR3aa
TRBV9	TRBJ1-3	CASSLTAFSGNTIYF
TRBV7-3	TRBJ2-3	CASSPNRAQDTQYF
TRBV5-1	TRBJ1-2	CASSPFPQGNYGYTF
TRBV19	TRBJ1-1	CASSRGEAFF
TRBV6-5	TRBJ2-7	CASSFSGPAYEQYF
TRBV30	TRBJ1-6	CAWRGRTNSPLHF
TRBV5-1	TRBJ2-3	CASSPGTATGSEPPDTQYF
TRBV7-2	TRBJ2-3	CASSPPARPDTQYF
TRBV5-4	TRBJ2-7	CAIRLAGNYEQYF
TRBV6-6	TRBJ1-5	CASNQGQAQPQHF
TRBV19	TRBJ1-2	CASSIGGAGSYGYTF
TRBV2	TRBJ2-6	CASSAGANVLTF
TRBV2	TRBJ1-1	CASRTGRDTEAFF
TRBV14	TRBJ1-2	CASSLGGGYTF
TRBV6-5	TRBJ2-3	CASRLGESTQYF
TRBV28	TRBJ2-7	CASSLRSGSYEQYF
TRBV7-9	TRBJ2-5	CASTAGEGPQETQYF
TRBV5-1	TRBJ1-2	CASSLALGSYGYTF
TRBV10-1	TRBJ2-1	CASSGDLRNEQFF
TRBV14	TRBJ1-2	CASSQVVQVGGYTF
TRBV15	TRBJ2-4	CAAGQGDRNIQYF
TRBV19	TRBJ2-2	CASSRPGANTGELFF
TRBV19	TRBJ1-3	CASSMGQWGPNTIYF
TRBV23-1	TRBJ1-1	CASRRLSDTEAFF
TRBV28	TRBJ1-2	CASSPPGTVSYGYTF
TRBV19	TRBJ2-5	CASSIGIQETQYF
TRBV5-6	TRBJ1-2	CASSPRSGIGGYTF
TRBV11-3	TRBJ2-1	CASSSGQGSYNEQFF
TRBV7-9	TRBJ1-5	CASSLGSGVQPQHF
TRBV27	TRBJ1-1	CASSSAVPGEAFF
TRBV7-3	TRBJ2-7	CASSPHRQGEQYF
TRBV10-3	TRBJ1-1	CAISGETPKAEAFF
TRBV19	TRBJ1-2	CASRDAPPLYGYTF
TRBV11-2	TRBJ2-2	CASRIPGLAGVPGELFF
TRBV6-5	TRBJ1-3	CASIEPTGNTIYF
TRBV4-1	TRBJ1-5	CASSQEIQNSNQPQHF
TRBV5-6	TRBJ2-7	CASCYPGRPYEQYF
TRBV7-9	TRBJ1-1	CASSLLGGNTEAFF
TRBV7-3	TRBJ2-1	CASSPLAGSYNEQFF
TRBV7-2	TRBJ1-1	CASSLDGRGGNTEAFF
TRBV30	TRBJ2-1	CAGGGSNEQFF
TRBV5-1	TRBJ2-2	CASSFGTGGTGELFF